The subject of this entry is one T cell receptor beta chain. No antigen is known for it. Per-base qualities were not stored, and no clone one base away is much larger. TCRbeta CDR3 regions were amplified from genomic DNA using the immunoSEQ Assay, a bias-controlled multiplex PCR. The original methods were these. The number of nucleated cells in each sample was estimated from the amplification of reference gene primers within the assay. To quantify the absolute abundance of each unique TCRbeta CDR3 rearrangement, sequence reads were collapsed and filtered. For each sample, productive Simpson clonality was calculated as the square root of Simpson's diversity index across productive rearrangements. This immuneACCESS table, as held by TCRdb, lists in-frame sequences with V and J called but not all clones. Of the missing ones, under half trace to an unresolved V gene in checked studies; the others have no known cause. V and J calls and clone size are as listed in that table; D and trimming were resolved from the DNA. Here the sample has about 210,000 clones; 81% occur a single time. The ten largest clones capture approximately 9% of the sample.

The cysteine opens and the phenylalanine closes a CDR3 of 14 amino acids. Only the CDR3 portion is preserved as DNA: 42 bases, with reading frame beginning at the first base. The germline V gene (reference sequence) provides CDR1 LNHDA and CDR2 SQIVND. V is trimmed back by 7 bases and J by 6 bases, and the junction contains 10 bases that no gene match accounts for. The data derive from a study of blood T cell repertoires in COVID-19 (dated by TCRdb to about 2020). As for the study more broadly: The collaborator samples originated in the United States, Italy and Spain and spanned the acute and convalescent phases of COVID-19. The material from the prospective study consisted of cDNA or gDNA derived from T cells, B-cell-depleted T cells, or PBMCs. Deeply sampled blood TCRbeta repertoires from subjects exposed to, actively infected with, or recovered from COVID-19 were included in the dataset. The repertoires were released in a freely available public database intended as a resource for research on the immune response to SARS-CoV-2. The samples were drawn from the first 160 participants of the ongoing ImmuneRACE study and from under 1,500 subjects provided by 6 global collaborators. A de-identified subject ID, COVID-19 status, age in years and sex were almost always included in the sample metadata. HLA class I and class II types, where available, came from metadata supplied by the sample provider rather than from assay-based typing.

General findings and caveats noted by the study authors: Clinical and demographic metadata were provided uncurated, with the amount varying by source and participant.

In the prospective study, participants were about 18 to 95 years old, resided in approximately 22 geographic areas of the United States, and were enrolled through a virtual design. In the prospective study, participants were assigned to cohorts based on the clinical history participants reported in a screening survey and a study questionnaire. Mobile phlebotomists in the prospective study collected whole blood, serum and a nasopharyngeal or oropharyngeal swab from every participant. Participants in the prospective study had the option to provide additional blood draws and questionnaires over a roughly 2-month period. Prospective study blood samples were shipped either frozen or at room temperature before DNA extraction.

The chain was built from TRBV19 and TRBJ2-7; 9 of the junction bases match TRBD2. The sequenced material came from PBMCs or T cells enriched from blood (not recorded which). The receptor was derived from a woman between 50 and 59 years old with acute COVID-19. The bases are TGTGCCAGTATTAGCGGGAGATGTTGCGTCGAGCAGTACTTC. Its protein product is CASISGRCCVEQYF.